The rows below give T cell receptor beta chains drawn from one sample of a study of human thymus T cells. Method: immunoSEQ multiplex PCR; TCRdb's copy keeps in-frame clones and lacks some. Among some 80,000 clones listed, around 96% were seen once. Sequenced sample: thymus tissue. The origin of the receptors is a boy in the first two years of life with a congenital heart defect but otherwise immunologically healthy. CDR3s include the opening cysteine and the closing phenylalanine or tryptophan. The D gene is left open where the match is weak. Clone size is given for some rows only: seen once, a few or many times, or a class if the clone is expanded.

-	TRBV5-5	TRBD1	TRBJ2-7	TGTGCCAGCAGCTTGGTAACTCCCAACTCGGACAGGGCCCTTTTC	CASSLVTPNSDRALF
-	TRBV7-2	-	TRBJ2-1	TGTGCCAGCAGCTTAGCGGGCGTGGACCCTTACAATGAGCAGTTCTTC	CASSLAGVDPYNEQFF
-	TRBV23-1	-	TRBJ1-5	TGCGCCAGCAGTCAGCGCAGGAAACAGGGCTATAGCAATCAGCCCCAGCATTTT	CASSQRRKQGYSNQPQHF
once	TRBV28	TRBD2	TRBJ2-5	TGTGCCAGCAGTTTCTCTGGCGGGAGAACAGAGACCCAGTACTTC	CASSFSGGRTETQYF
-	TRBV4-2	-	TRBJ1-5	TGTGCCAGCAGCCAAGACCTAGTCGTTCCGAATCAGCCCCAGCATTTT	CASSQDLVVPNQPQHF
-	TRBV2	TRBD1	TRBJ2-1	TGTGCCAGCAGTGGGACAGGGGGGGACAATGAGCAGTTCTTC	CASSGTGGDNEQFF
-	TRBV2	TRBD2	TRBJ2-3	TGTGCCAGCGGGGAGGGACCAGATACGCAGTATTTT	CASGEGPDTQYF
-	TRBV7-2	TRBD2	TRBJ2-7	TGTGCCAGCAGCTCAGCCCGACTAGCGGGGGGTTTTTACGAGCAGTACTTC	CASSSARLAGGFYEQYF
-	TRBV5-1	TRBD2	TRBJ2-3	TGCGCCAGCAGCTTGGGGACTAGCGGGAGGGCCAATAAGGTGGCAGATACGCAGTATTTT	CASSLGTSGRANKVADTQYF
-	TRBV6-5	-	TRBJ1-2	TGTGCCAGCAGTTACTCGGGCAGGAACTATGGCTACACCTTC	CASSYSGRNYGYTF
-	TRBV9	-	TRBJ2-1	TGTGCCAGCAGCGTAAAGGCAGCGGAGCCTTACAATGAGCAGTTCTTC	CASSVKAAEPYNEQFF
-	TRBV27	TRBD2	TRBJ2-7	TGTGCCAGCAGTCACGGTGGGAGGGCCAACTTC	CASSHGGRANF
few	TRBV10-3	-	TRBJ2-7	TGTGCCATCAGTGGGTGGGGACCCTTCTACGAGCAGTACTTC	CAISGWGPFYEQYF
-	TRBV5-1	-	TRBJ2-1	TGCGCCAGCAGCTGCTATTCGAGAGGCAATGAGCAGTTCTTC	CASSCYSRGNEQFF
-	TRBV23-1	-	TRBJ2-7	TGCGCCAGCAGTCAATCGGACACGGCCAACGAGCAGTACTTC	CASSQSDTANEQYF
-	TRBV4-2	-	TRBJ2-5	TGTGCCAGCAGCCAAGTCGGGCCCCGGGGCGGGGAGACCCAGTACTTC	CASSQVGPRGGETQYF
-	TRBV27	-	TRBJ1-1	TGTGCCAGCAGCCTTCGAAATGGATTGGGCACTGAAGCTTTCTTT	CASSLRNGLGTEAFF
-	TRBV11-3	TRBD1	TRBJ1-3	TGTGCCAGCAGCTTAGCCCCGGGACAGGGGACGGCTGGAAACACCATATATTTT	CASSLAPGQGTAGNTIYF
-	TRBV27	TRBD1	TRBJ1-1	TGTGCCAGCAGTTTGGGACAGGGGGACACTGAAGCTTTCTTT	CASSLGQGDTEAFF
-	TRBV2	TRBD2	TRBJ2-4	TGTGCCGGTGGGACTAGCGAAAACATTCAGTACTTC	CAGGTSENIQYF
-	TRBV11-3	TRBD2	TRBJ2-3	TGTGCCAGCAGCTTCACCCGCGGGGGGGCGGAAGGCACAGATACGCAGTATTTT	CASSFTRGGAEGTDTQYF
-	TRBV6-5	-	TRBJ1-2	TGTGCCAGCAGTTCCAAACAGGGTTGCAACACCTTC	CASSSKQGCNTF
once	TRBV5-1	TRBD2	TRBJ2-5	TGCGCCAGCAGCCAGGGGACTAGCGGGGGGACGGCAGAAAAAGAGACCCAGTACTTC	CASSQGTSGGTAEKETQYF
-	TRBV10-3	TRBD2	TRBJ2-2	TGTGCCATCAGTGAGCCCGACCCTTTTAGCGGGGGGGCCGGGGAGCTGTTTTTT	CAISEPDPFSGGAGELFF
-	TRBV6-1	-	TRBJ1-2	TGTGCCAGCAGTGACCCACCCCGCCTATTTGAGGAGGCCTATGGCTACACCTTC	CASSDPPRLFEEAYGYTF
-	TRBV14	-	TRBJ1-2	TGTGCCAGCAGCCAAGATGGGGTGAATGGTGATGGCTACACCTTC	CASSQDGVNGDGYTF
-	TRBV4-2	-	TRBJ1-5	TGTGCCAGCAGCCCCCGGCGGAGTCCGCCCCAGCATTTT	CASSPRRSPPQHF
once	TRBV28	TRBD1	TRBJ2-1	TGTGCCAGCAGTTTAGGGGACAGGGGGGATGCCCCGAATGAGCAGTTCTTC	CASSLGDRGDAPNEQFF
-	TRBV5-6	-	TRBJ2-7	TGTGCCAGCAGCTTAAACTACGAGCAGTACTTC	CASSLNYEQYF